This T cell receptor (beta chain) was documented in a study of blood T cell repertoires in COVID-19. Only one count was recorded for this clone. The repertoire was sequenced with immunoSEQ multiplex PCR; TCRdb's copy has only in-frame clones and lacks some. The sample includes approximately 22,000 clones, 75% to 85% seen only once; the top ten take 2% to 3%. The CDR3 has 15 residues. Germline loops: CDR1 LNHDA, CDR2 SQIVND (reference sequence). V lost 1 base, J lost 2 bases, and 4 bases stayed unmatched. The specimen was peripheral blood. The TCR sequence derives from a woman in her 70s with COVID-19, enrolled during active disease. This sequence joins TRBV19 and TRBJ1-2; TRBD1 matches at 7 bases. The CDR3 spells CASSIGVQGNYGYTF. The CDR3 nucleotides read TGTGCCAGTAGTATAGGGGTACAGGGGAACTATGGCTACACCTTC.